These 27 T cell receptor beta chains were sequenced from one sample in a study of cytomegalovirus exposure and HLA in healthy donors. A multiplex PCR was run with 60 Vbeta primers and 13 Jbeta primers. TCRdb keeps only in-frame clones here, not all; method: immunoSEQ multiplex PCR. The table includes approximately 140,000 clones, 60% to 80% detected once. The material sequenced was PBMCs. Source of these receptors: a woman in her sixties in good health and CMV-seropositive.

V and J are TRBV2 and TRBJ1-5; D remains ambiguous. V was clipped by 6 bases and J by 0 bases, with 9 bases between them. The length of the CDR3 is 14 residues. CDR1 and CDR2 from the germline V gene are SNHLY and FYNNEI. The CDR3 region is CASRLDNSNQPQHF. CDR3 sequence (DNA): TGTGCCAGCAGACTAGATAATAGCAATCAGCCCCAGCATTTT.

This clone was observed a single time. V and J are TRBV5-1 and TRBJ1-5, with D possibly TRBD1 on 6 matching bases. CDR3 length: 15 amino acids. Trimming pared 4 bases from V and 6 bases from J, leaving 17 bases between. Germline V gene data show CDR1 as SGHRS and CDR2 as YFSETQ. CDR3 in amino acids: CASSETGLGLQPQHF. CDR3 DNA: TGCGCCAGCAGCGAAACAGGGTTAGGCCTTCAGCCCCAGCATTTT.

The chain is built from TRBV7-9 and TRBJ1-1, with TRBD1 matching over 7 bases. The CDR3 sequence is 15 residues long. In germline, CDR1 is SEHNR, CDR2 FQNEAQ (reference sequence). With V trimmed by 5 bases and J by 0 bases, 6 bases remained unmatched. CDR3 protein: CASSARQGLNTEAFF. Here the CDR3 DNA reads TGTGCCAGCAGCGCTCGACAGGGACTGAACACTGAAGCTTTCTTT. Filled out from reference TRBV7-9 and TRBJ1-1, the complete variable domain reads DTGVSQNPRHKITKRGQNVTFRCDPISEHNRLYWYRQTLGQGPEFLTYFQNEAQLEKSRLLSDRFSAERPKGSFSTLEIQRTEQGDSAMYLCASSARQGLNTEAFFGQGTRLTVV.

The V and J genes are TRBV7-9 and TRBJ1-1; no definite D call. V was trimmed by 4 bases and J by 4 bases, leaving 13 bases between them. Germline V lookup: CDR1 SEHNR, CDR2 FQNEAQ (reference sequence). This CDR3 region has 14 residues. DNA of the CDR3: TGTGCCAGCAGCTCCCTTGGAGGAGGCACTGAAGCTTTCTTT. This codes for CASSSLGGGTEAFF. Together with reference TRBV7-9 and TRBJ1-1, the CDR3 gives the full variable domain: DTGVSQNPRHKITKRGQNVTFRCDPISEHNRLYWYRQTLGQGPEFLTYFQNEAQLEKSRLLSDRFSAERPKGSFSTLEIQRTEQGDSAMYLCASSSLGGGTEAFFGQGTRLTVV.

Only one count was recorded for this clone. J is TRBJ2-2 and V is TRBV7-3; TRBD2 matches at 9 bases. CDR3 size: 17 residues. V dropped 2 bases and J dropped 2; count of bases not matched to a gene: 6. CDR1 and CDR2 from the germline V gene are SGHTA and FQGTGA. The DNA of the CDR3 is TGTGCCAGCAGCTTATCGGCTAGCGGGGTTAACACCGGGGAGCTGTTTTTT. This gives the protein CASSLSASGVNTGELFF.

The chain is built from TRBV7-3 and TRBJ1-6; 7 positions match TRBD1. V gave up 2 bases and J gave up 10 bases; unmatched junction bases: 5. The CDR3 has 14 residues. Germline CDR1 is SGHTA and CDR2 is FQGTGA. CDR3 residues: CASSLGQAGSPLHF. In DNA, the CDR3 is TGTGCCAGCAGCTTAGGACAGGCGGGCTCACCCCTCCACTTT.

The chain has TRBV7-6 and TRBJ1-6; 8 nucleotides line up with TRBD1. The trim removed 1 base at V and 10 bases at J, leaving 3 bases unmatched. Germline V gives CDR1 SGHVS, CDR2 FNYEAQ. The CDR3 runs to 14 residues. The CDR3 sequence: CASSLGTGNSPLHF. Here the CDR3 DNA reads TGTGCCAGCAGCTTAGGGACAGGGAACTCACCCCTCCACTTT. Based on the CDR3 plus reference TRBV7-6 and TRBJ1-6, the full variable domain is GAGVSQSPRYKVTKRGQDVALRCDPISGHVSLYWYRQALGQGPEFLTYFNYEAQQDKSGLPNDRFSAERPEGSISTLTIQRTEQRDSAMYRCASSLGTGNSPLHFGNGTRLTVT.

The genes are TRBV5-4 and TRBJ1-6; no reliable D call. The CDR3 has 15 residues. The ends were cut back, 0 bases at V and 10 bases at J, with 14 bases in the middle. From germline, CDR1 is SGHNT and CDR2 YYREEE (reference sequence). The CDR3 bases are TGTGCCAGCAGCTTGGCTGGAGATAATTTATCACCCCTCCACTTT. Translated, it gives CASSLAGDNLSPLHF.

This chain connects TRBV29-1 to TRBJ2-3, with TRBD2 as a possible D gene (7 bases). Germline V gene sequence: CDR1 SQVTM, CDR2 ANQGSEA. This CDR3 is 13 amino acids long. The V end was cut by 8 bases, the J end by 6 bases, with 18 bases between. The CDR3: CSLTGGLVDTQYF. The CDR3 DNA follows: TGCAGCCTAACGGGGGGCCTCGTGGATACGCAGTATTTT.

The chain uses TRBV5-1 and TRBJ1-2, with D unresolved. This CDR3 is built from 16 residues. Trimming removed 4 bases from V and 6 bases from J, with 22 bases in between. Germline lookup yields CDR1 SGHRS and CDR2 YFSETQ. CDR3 sequence (DNA): TGCGCCAGCAGCCCGGAACTAGAGGACCCCTGGGATGGCTACACCTTC. It codes for CASSPELEDPWDGYTF.

The chain carries TRBV6-4 and TRBJ1-5; the match to TRBD1 covers 7 bases. This CDR3 contains 17 residues. Per germline, CDR1 MRHNA and CDR2 SNTAGT. V lost 0 bases to trimming and J lost 2 bases; unmatched junction nucleotides: 7. The chain's CDR3 is CASSDSWRGHGNQPQHF. The DNA of the CDR3 is TGTGCCAGCAGTGACTCGTGGAGGGGGCACGGCAATCAGCCCCAGCATTTT.

The rearrangement uses TRBV29-1 and TRBJ1-5, with D maybe TRBD1 (5 bases). The CDR3 spans 14 residues. CDR1 and CDR2 from the germline V gene are SQVTM and ANQGSEA. The ends were cut back, 4 bases at V and 1 base at J, with 11 bases in the middle. The CDR3 loop reads CSVGVGGSNQPQHF. The CDR3 DNA sequence: TGCAGCGTTGGGGTGGGGGGAAGCAATCAGCCCCAGCATTTT.

The V call is TRBV7-2, the J call TRBJ1-2, with D tentatively TRBD1 (6 bases). The germline V gene has CDR1 SGHTA and CDR2 FQGNSA. CDR3 size: 12 residues. V was cut by 9 bases and J by 3 bases, with 11 bases left in between. The CDR3 nucleotides are TGTGCCAGGGGAGAGGGGGACTATGGCTACACCTTC. Translating gives CARGEGDYGYTF.

The chain combines TRBV10-3 with TRBJ2-7; D ambiguous. The CDR3 sequence is 14 residues long. Germline-derived CDR1 and CDR2 are ENHRY and SYGVKD. Trimming stripped 6 bases from V and 4 bases from J, with 16 bases between. CDR3 protein: CAIRKDGGRYEQYF. CDR3 coding DNA: TGTGCCATCAGGAAAGACGGCGGAAGATACGAGCAGTACTTC.

The chain links TRBV10-1 to TRBJ2-2; D possibly corresponds to TRBD1 (6 bases). The germline CDR1 and CDR2 sequences are WNHNN and SYGVQD (reference sequence). Trimming removed 0 bases from V and 4 bases from J, with 12 bases in between. The CDR3 is 16 residues long. In DNA form, the CDR3 reads TGCGCCAGCAGTGAGTCTGGGGCACAGGGCACCGGGGAGCTGTTTTTT. It yields the protein CASSESGAQGTGELFF.

This rearrangement joins TRBV6-1 to TRBJ1-2, with a weak D call TRBD1 (5 bases). Germline assignment: CDR1 MNHNS and CDR2 SASEGT. The CDR3 is 13 amino acids. The V and J ends lost 3 bases and 4 bases respectively, with 9 bases between them. The CDR3 DNA is TGTGCCAGCAGTGATGCGGGGGGCTATGGCTACACCTTC. Its protein is CASSDAGGYGYTF.

A note on this clone: One junction end disagrees with the germline gene, perhaps due to a read error. This chain connects TRBV29-1 to TRBJ2-3; 7 nucleotides align to TRBD1. The CDR3 has 13 amino acids. CDR1 is SQVTM and CDR2 is ANQGSEA in the germline V gene. The CDR3 here is CSAEDRARDTQYF. CDR3 nucleotides: TGCAGCGCTGAAGACAGGGCAAGAGATACGCAGTATTTT.

A word on this clone: This specimen includes other DNA sequences encoding the same CDR3. The chain couples TRBV5-8 to TRBJ2-2, with D hard to call. The ends were cut back, 6 bases at V and 1 base at J, with 10 bases in the middle. Germline loops: CDR1 SGHTS, CDR2 YDEGEE. The CDR3 has 14 amino acids. Here the CDR3 reads CASNEALNTGELFF. In DNA form, the CDR3 reads TGTGCCAGCAACGAGGCGTTGAACACCGGGGAGCTGTTTTTT.

The gene calls are TRBV19 and TRBJ2-2; D uncertain. Per germline, CDR1 LNHDA and CDR2 SQIVND (reference sequence). The CDR3 contains 16 residues. Between the trimmed V and J ends, which lost 3 bases and 5 bases, there was a span of 16 bases. For the CDR3, the DNA is TGTGCCAGTAGTATCCATCCAAGAACGGGTACCGGGGAGCTGTTTTTT. Its protein is CASSIHPRTGTGELFF.

The J gene is TRBJ1-1, the V gene TRBV18; 9 bases are shared with TRBD1. Per germline, CDR1 KGHSH and CDR2 LQKENI. V was pared by 3 bases and J by 0 bases, with 8 bases of the junction left unmatched. The CDR3 totals 17 residues. The CDR3 sequence: CASSPQGQGRMNTEAFF. The CDR3 DNA follows: TGTGCCAGCTCACCCCAAGGACAGGGGAGAATGAACACTGAAGCTTTCTTT.

Worth noting for this clone: The same CDR3 can be traced to other DNA sequences in this sample. The chain is built from TRBV9 and TRBJ1-1; 8 bases line up with TRBD1. V was pared by 2 bases and J by 4 bases, with 4 bases of the junction left unmatched. The CDR3 sequence is 14 residues long. The germline CDR1 and CDR2 sequences are SGDLS and YYNGEE. The CDR3: CASSVGQGGTEAFF. DNA of the CDR3: TGTGCCAGCAGCGTCGGACAGGGCGGCACTGAAGCTTTCTTT.

V usage is TRBV5-1 and J usage is TRBJ2-1, with 9 nucleotides matching TRBD2. Germline assignment: CDR1 SGHRS and CDR2 YFSETQ. Unmatched junction bases numbered 3, after V lost 1 base and J lost 1 base. The CDR3 runs to 16 residues. The CDR3 nucleotides are TGCGCCAGCAGCTTGAGCGGGGGGCTTTCCTACAATGAGCAGTTCTTC. It codes for CASSLSGGLSYNEQFF.

This clone was recorded a few times. The J gene is TRBJ1-2, the V gene TRBV6-1; D gene ambiguous. Germline V gene data show CDR1 as MNHNS and CDR2 as SASEGT. The CDR3 runs 12 residues. The V gene lost 8 bases and the J gene lost 4 bases, with 11 bases spanning the gap. Here the CDR3 reads CASQEESYGYTF. The CDR3 DNA sequence: TGTGCCAGCCAGGAGGAGTCCTATGGCTACACCTTC.

The rearrangement links TRBV18 to TRBJ1-4; D is unclear. Trimming pared 6 bases from V and 2 bases from J, leaving 10 bases between. Looked up from germline, CDR1 is KGHSH and CDR2 is LQKENI. This CDR3 is 14 amino acids long. The CDR3 coding sequence is TGTGCCAGCTCCTCGACTCTCACTAATGAAAAACTGTTTTTT. This sequence encodes CASSSTLTNEKLFF.

Only a few counts were recorded for this clone. The chain recombines TRBV6-5 with TRBJ2-5; weak D call: TRBD2 (7 bases). Looked up from germline, CDR1 is MNHEY and CDR2 is SVGAGI. The length of the CDR3 is 15 residues. The V end lost 7 bases, the J end lost 4 bases, and 19 bases lay between the germline ends. The CDR3 nucleotides read TGTGCCAGCAAAAGTGGAGGGGGGGCAGTAGAGACCCAGTACTTC. Its protein product is CASKSGGGAVETQYF.

The genes are TRBV4-1 and TRBJ1-4; D is possibly TRBD1 (5 bases). Germline CDR1 MGHRA, CDR2 YSYEKL. V was shortened by 0 bases and J by 8 bases, with 16 bases between the two germline ends. The CDR3 length is 16 residues. Here the CDR3 reads CASSQESAGLNEKLFF. CDR3 nucleotides: TGCGCCAGCAGCCAAGAATCGGCAGGGTTGAACGAAAAACTGTTTTTT.

The CDR3 is CASSYGAEQYF. CDR3 sequence (DNA): TGTGCCAGCAGTTACGGGGCCGAGCAGTACTTC. The chain couples TRBV6-5 to TRBJ2-7; a weak D match, TRBD1 (5 bases). This CDR3 spans 11 amino acids. V lost 2 bases and J 6 bases, leaving 5 bases between the germline ends. Germline CDR1 is MNHEY and CDR2 is SVGAGI.